The present TCR beta chain was sequenced within a study of cytotoxic CD8 clonotypes in ibrutinib-treated CLL. Whole-study findings and limits: Clonality was higher at ibrutinib response and returned toward baseline at progression. Sampling schedules were unmatched across sustained-remission and progressing patients.

Profiled with immunoSEQ multiplex PCR; TCRdb holds only in-frame clones, not every one. Of tens of thousands of clones listed, more than 60% are singletons. A note on this clone: Its specificity is not known.

Investigators sourced about 2.2 micrograms of genomic DNA from cryopreserved PBMCs for TCR beta libraries. This TCR came from a human donor with chronic lymphocytic leukemia. The sequenced sample was PBMCs, obtained after 12 months of ibrutinib treatment.

The CDR3 bases are TGTGCCAGCGTTAGAGGTTGCGGGACACCTAGCACAGATACGCAGTATTTT. Protein: CASVRGCGTPSTDTQYF. The V call is TRBV21-1, the J call TRBJ2-3. TRBV21-1 is a pseudogene. CDR3 length equals 17 residues.